Shown below are 14 T cell receptor beta chains from a single sample sequenced in a study of blood T cell repertoires in COVID-19. Data came from immunoSEQ multiplex PCR; TCRdb stores just in-frame clones and leaves some out. In the table there are 250,000 to 300,000 clones, approximately 90% of which are singletons. Input material: PBMCs or T cells enriched from blood (not recorded which). These receptors were taken from a woman aged 55 to 70 in a cohort exposed to, infected with or recovered from COVID-19 (not recorded which).

The rearrangement links TRBV7-3 to TRBJ2-7, with 8 bases aligning to TRBD2. CDR1 SGHTA and CDR2 FQGTGA come from the germline V gene. Trimming at V came to 2 bases and at J to 4 bases, leaving 7 bases not matched to a gene. CDR3 length equals 15 residues. The CDR3 nucleotides read TGTGCCAGCAGCTTAGCAGCGGGAGATATATACGAGCAGTACTTC. This encodes CASSLAAGDIYEQYF.

V gene TRBV15 combines with J gene TRBJ2-5; TRBD1 might be the D (6 bases). Germline V gene data show CDR1 as LNHNV and CDR2 as YYDKDF (reference sequence). V gave up 1 base and J gave up 1 base, with 10 bases separating them. CDR3 length: 15 amino acids. The CDR3 spells CATSRGRGPQETQYF. The CDR3 DNA reads as TGTGCCACCAGCAGAGGCAGGGGTCCCCAAGAGACCCAGTACTTC.

V and J are TRBV11-2 and TRBJ1-2, with D possibly matching TRBD1 (6 bases). CDR1 and CDR2 from the germline V gene are SGHAT and FQNNGV. The CDR3 is made up of 15 amino acids. V shed 1 base and J shed 10 bases, with 19 bases lying between them. The CDR3 region is CASSLVEGQQGIYTF. CDR3 in DNA: TGTGCCAGCAGCTTAGTTGAGGGGCAGCAGGGGATCTACACCTTC.

The rearrangement links TRBV25-1 to TRBJ1-2; 7 nucleotides match TRBD1. J gave up 2 bases and V 6 bases, and 6 bases lay outside the gene matches. In germline, CDR1 is MGHDK, CDR2 SYGVNS. This CDR3 is 14 amino acids long. As DNA, the CDR3 is TGTGCCAGCAGGGGGACAGCCACCAACTATGGCTACACCTTC. Translation: CASRGTATNYGYTF.

The rearrangement uses TRBV19 and TRBJ2-5, with 8 positions matching TRBD1. J lost 5 bases, V lost 7 bases, and 9 bases had no gene match. The CDR3 runs to 14 residues. CDR1 and CDR2 from the germline V gene are LNHDA and SQIVND (reference sequence). In DNA form, the CDR3 reads TGTGCCAGTACCGGCCAGGGGGCAGGGGAGACCCAGTACTTC. It codes for CASTGQGAGETQYF.

The chain joins TRBV29-1 to TRBJ2-3; TRBD2 matches 9 bases. Germline-derived CDR1 and CDR2 are SQVTM and ANQGSEA. This CDR3 spans 16 amino acids. The V segment lost 1 base and the J segment 0 bases; nucleotides outside the gene matches: 5. As DNA, the CDR3 is TGCAGCGTTGAAGGTGTAGCGGGGGAAAGCACAGATACGCAGTATTTT. This codes for CSVEGVAGESTDTQYF.

The CDR3 sequence is CASSLDSGRINEQYF. The DNA for the CDR3 is TGTGCCAGCAGCTTAGATAGCGGGCGGATTAACGAGCAGTACTTC. This chain uses TRBV11-2 with TRBJ2-7; 7 nucleotides line up with TRBD2. The CDR3 consists of 15 residues. The trim removed 0 bases at V and 5 bases at J, leaving 7 bases unmatched. From germline, CDR1 is SGHAT and CDR2 FQNNGV.

The rearrangement links TRBV30 to TRBJ1-1; TRBD1 matches 7 bases. Germline V gives CDR1 GTSNPN, CDR2 SVGIG (reference sequence). V trimming: 5 bases; J trimming: 1 base; junction bases outside the gene matches: 10. The CDR3 sequence is 15 residues long. The CDR3 here is CAWGGWDRKNTEAFF. The CDR3 DNA reads TGTGCCTGGGGGGGCTGGGACAGAAAGAACACTGAAGCTTTCTTT.

This chain links TRBV5-1 with TRBJ2-3; 9 nucleotides agree with TRBD2. The CDR3 is made up of 18 amino acids. J gave up 2 bases and V 0 bases, and 10 bases lay outside the gene matches. The germline gives CDR1 SGHRS, CDR2 YFSETQ. CDR3 region: CASSLGSGGNRFTDTQYF. The CDR3 bases are TGCGCCAGCAGCTTGGGGAGCGGGGGGAACCGCTTCACAGATACGCAGTATTTT.

This clone was seen more than once but under ten times. The rearrangement uses TRBV28 and TRBJ1-5; D may be TRBD1 (6 bases). Germline CDR1 is MDHEN and CDR2 is SYDVKM. The CDR3 is made up of 15 amino acids. The germline V and J ends were trimmed by 3 bases and 8 bases, with 17 bases remaining between them. CDR3 bases: TGTGCCAGCAGTTTCGCGGGCAGGGGCGATAAGCCCCAGCATTTT. It codes for CASSFAGRGDKPQHF.

This chain joins TRBV19 and TRBJ1-3; TRBD1 might be the D (6 bases). V gave up 6 bases and J gave up 0 bases, with 12 bases separating them. Germline V gives CDR1 LNHDA, CDR2 SQIVND (reference sequence). The length of the CDR3 is 15 residues. CDR3 amino acids: CASSRQANSGNTIYF. The CDR3 nucleotides read TGTGCCAGTAGCCGACAGGCAAACTCTGGAAACACCATATATTTT.

The chain recombines TRBV5-8 with TRBJ1-1, with 7 bases aligning to TRBD1. Looked up from germline, CDR1 is SGHTS and CDR2 is YDEGEE. V was pared by 2 bases and J by 6 bases, with 13 bases of the junction left unmatched. This CDR3 region has 16 residues. DNA for the CDR3: TGTGCCAGCAGCTTACAAACCTACAGGGGTAAGGCTGAAGCTTTCTTT. Residues: CASSLQTYRGKAEAFF.

The chain employs TRBV11-3 and TRBJ2-5; 7 bases fit TRBD2. CDR1 and CDR2 (germline): SGHNT, YENEEA. There are 13 residues in the CDR3. Trimming cost V 11 bases and J 1 base; bases outside gene matches: 7. For the CDR3, the DNA is TGTGCCTCCTCGGGGGAGGGCCAAGAGACCCAGTACTTC. Translating gives CASSGEGQETQYF.

V usage is TRBV7-3 and J usage is TRBJ2-2; the match to TRBD2 covers 10 bases. After removal of 5 bases from V and 1 base from J, the junction contained 4 bases not matched to a gene. Germline values: CDR1 SGHTA, CDR2 FQGTGA. The CDR3 runs 16 residues. DNA of the CDR3: TGTGCCAGCAGCACACTAGCGGGAATGAACACCGGGGAGCTGTTTTTT. Its protein is CASSTLAGMNTGELFF.